This T cell receptor (beta chain) comes out of a study of early T cells in non-severe SARS-CoV-2 infection. Germline lookup yields CDR1 SGHRS and CDR2 YFSETQ. The CDR3 has 15 amino acids. A note on this clonotype: One junction end disagrees with the germline gene, perhaps due to a read error.

Each single cDNA molecule received a unique molecular identifier. In TCRdb, the 5' RACE reads were re-called with MiXCR into one record per CDR3 protein. The data show nearly 80,000 distinct CDR3 sequences, with 10% to 15% seen just once and approximately 1% held by the top ten. The chain employs TRBV5-1 and TRBJ1-6; D gene unclear. The sequence was obtained from an adult who was a healthcare worker with PCR-confirmed SARS-CoV-2 infection or an uninfected control (not recorded which). The specimen sequenced was whole blood. CDR3 in amino acids: CASSVDTSYNSSLHF. CDR3 nucleotide sequence: TGCGCCAGCAGCGTGGATACCTCCTATAATTCATCCCTCCACTTT.